The 25 T cell receptor beta chains below were found in one sample sequenced in a study of cytomegalovirus exposure and HLA in healthy donors. PCR was performed using 60 Vbeta and 13 Jbeta primers. Sequencing used immunoSEQ multiplex PCR; TCRdb keeps in-frame clones, though not all of them. This table holds 130,000 to 150,000 clones, 73% found once. The specimen sequenced was PBMCs. The source of these receptors is a woman younger than 30 in good health and CMV-seronegative.

The rearrangement links TRBV5-1 to TRBJ1-1; TRBD1 aligns across 12 bases. With 4 bases clipped from V and 5 bases from J, the junction kept 6 bases outside the gene matches. The CDR3 consists of 15 residues. Germline values: CDR1 SGHRS, CDR2 YFSETQ. The CDR3 region has the DNA TGCGCCAGCAGCATGGGACAGGGGGCTAGGACTGAAGCTTTCTTT. Amino acids: CASSMGQGARTEAFF.

For the CDR3, the DNA is TGTGCCAGCAGCTTGAGTTCGCGGGGGGGCCGGACAGATACGCAGTATTTT. This sequence encodes CASSLSSRGGRTDTQYF. The J gene is TRBJ2-3, the V gene TRBV5-4; TRBD2 matches 9 bases. V was pared by 1 base and J by 3 bases, with 9 bases of the junction left unmatched. The CDR3 runs to 17 residues. Germline-derived CDR1 and CDR2 are SGHNT and YYREEE (reference sequence). Based on the CDR3 plus reference TRBV5-4 and TRBJ2-3, the full variable domain is ETGVTQSPTHLIKTRGQQVTLRCSSQSGHNTVSWYQQALGQGPQFIFQYYREEENGRGNFPPRFSGLQFPNYSSELNVNALELDDSALYLCASSLSSRGGRTDTQYFGPGTRLTVL.

The chain combines TRBV27 with TRBJ1-5; the match to TRBD1 covers 8 bases. Germline V CDR1 and CDR2: MNHEY, SMNVEV (reference sequence). This CDR3 contains 14 residues. With V trimmed by 6 bases and J by 0 bases, 1 base remained unmatched. The CDR3 coding sequence is TGTGCCAGCAGCACAGGGGGTAGCAATCAGCCCCAGCATTTT. Encoded protein: CASSTGGSNQPQHF.

This clone is a singleton in its sample. J is TRBJ1-4 and V is TRBV7-3; D unclear. The CDR3 is made up of 15 amino acids. Between the trimmed V and J ends, which lost 10 bases and 2 bases, there was a span of 17 bases. Germline V gives CDR1 SGHTA, CDR2 FQGTGA. CDR3 in DNA: TGTGCCACCGCAGGTTGGGTTTCTACTAATGAAAAACTGTTTTTT. Translating gives CATAGWVSTNEKLFF.

There are a few counts of this clone. V gene TRBV5-4 combines with J gene TRBJ2-1; 9 nucleotides align to TRBD1. The germline gives CDR1 SGHNT, CDR2 YYREEE (reference sequence). There are 18 residues in the CDR3. V lost 0 bases and J lost 2; bases outside the gene matches: 9. In DNA form, the CDR3 reads TGTGCCAGCAGCTTGGGGTACTTCGGGACAGGGACCTACAATGAGCAGTTCTTC. It yields the protein CASSLGYFGTGTYNEQFF.

This clone came up a few times. The chain uses TRBV7-9 and TRBJ2-1, with D tentatively TRBD2 (6 bases). The CDR3 contains 17 residues. The germline V gene encodes CDR1 SEHNR and CDR2 FQNEAQ (reference sequence). V lost 1 base, J lost 5 bases, and 18 bases lay in between. This CDR3 reads CASSLGPGVRGNNEQFF. The CDR3 bases are TGTGCCAGCAGCTTAGGGCCGGGGGTTAGAGGGAACAATGAGCAGTTCTTC.

The V gene is TRBV5-1, the J gene TRBJ2-1, with 10 bases aligning to TRBD2. The CDR3 is 15 residues long. V lost 1 base, J lost 6 bases, and 4 bases stayed unmatched. Germline V gene sequence: CDR1 SGHRS, CDR2 YFSETQ. The CDR3: CASSLSLAGANEQFF. As DNA, the CDR3 is TGCGCCAGCAGCTTGAGTCTAGCGGGAGCCAATGAGCAGTTCTTC. Supplemented by reference TRBV5-1 and TRBJ2-1, the full variable domain reads KAGVTQTPRYLIKTRGQQVTLSCSPISGHRSVSWYQQTPGQGLQFLFEYFSETQRNKGNFPGRFSGRQFSNSRSEMNVSTLELGDSALYLCASSLSLAGANEQFFGPGTRLTVL.

This chain links TRBV5-6 with TRBJ2-7; TRBD1 matches at 10 bases. V shed 4 bases and J 5 bases; nucleotides not matched to a gene: 9. The CDR3 is made up of 15 amino acids. CDR1 is SGHDT, CDR2 YYEEEE, per germline. The CDR3 reads CASSLDRGLRNEQYV. DNA for the CDR3: TGTGCCAGCAGCCTCGACAGGGGGCTTCGGAACGAGCAGTACGTC.

On this clone itself: This sample includes further DNA sequences coding for the same CDR3. The chain has TRBV4-2 and TRBJ1-5; D is undetermined. CDR3 length: 13 amino acids. The V gene lost 0 bases and the J gene lost 6 bases, with 6 bases spanning the gap. The germline V gene encodes CDR1 LGHNA and CDR2 YNFKEQ. The CDR3 region has the DNA TGTGCCAGCAGCCAAGAGGGAGGTCAGCCCCAGCATTTT. It encodes CASSQEGGQPQHF.

This chain connects TRBV28 to TRBJ2-2, with D hard to call. Trimming pared 6 bases from V and 3 bases from J, leaving 8 bases between. CDR1 is MDHEN and CDR2 is SYDVKM in the germline V gene. The CDR3 runs 13 residues. CDR3 residues: CASRLSDTGELFF. The CDR3 DNA follows: TGTGCCAGCAGGCTCTCAGACACCGGGGAGCTGTTTTTT.

This clone was detected once. The CDR3 coding sequence is TGTGCCAGCAGCTTAGCTAGCAATCTTGAGGGATACGAGCAGTACTTC. Translated: CASSLASNLEGYEQYF. This chain connects TRBV7-8 to TRBJ2-7; D perhaps matches TRBD2 (5 bases). Germline CDR1 and CDR2: SGHVS and FQNEAQ. This CDR3 contains 16 residues. Trimming took off 0 bases at V and 4 bases at J, with 16 bases between the two ends. Full variable domain (remainder filled in from reference TRBV7-8 and TRBJ2-7): GAGVSQSPRYKVAKRGQDVALRCDPISGHVSLFWYQQALGQGPEFLTYFQNEAQLDKSGLPSDRFFAERPEGSVSTLKIQRTQQEDSAVYLCASSLASNLEGYEQYFGPGTRLTVT.

This clone was recorded only once. The chain is built from TRBV11-3 and TRBJ2-5; no clear D gene. V was shortened by 2 bases and J by 2 bases, with 12 bases between the two germline ends. Germline V gives CDR1 SGHNT, CDR2 YENEEA. The CDR3 is made up of 15 amino acids. DNA of the CDR3: TGTGCCAGCAGCTTATCAGTGTCAGAACAAGAGACCCAGTACTTC. This translates into CASSLSVSEQETQYF. Full variable domain (rest looked up from reference TRBV11-3 and TRBJ2-5): EAGVVQSPRYKIIEKKQPVAFWCNPISGHNTLYWYLQNLGQGPELLIRYENEEAVDDSQLPKDRFSAERLKGVDSTLKIQPAELGDSAVYLCASSLSVSEQETQYFGPGTRLLVL.

J is TRBJ1-5 and V is TRBV4-3; D is perhaps TRBD1 (6 bases). The V end lost 1 base, the J end lost 7 bases, and 14 bases lay between the germline ends. The CDR3 totals 15 residues. Germline loops: CDR1 LGHNA, CDR2 YSLEER. In DNA, the CDR3 is TGCGCCAGCAGCCAAGGGGGGGGCGTAGGCCAGCCCCAGCATTTT. The encoded protein is CASSQGGGVGQPQHF.

The chain couples TRBV5-6 to TRBJ1-1; D is perhaps TRBD1 (5 bases). V lost 4 bases to trimming and J lost 1 base, with 14 bases between them. The CDR3 sequence is 15 residues long. CDR1 SGHDT and CDR2 YYEEEE come from the germline V gene. The CDR3 coding sequence is TGTGCCAGCAGCCCTCGGGGGAAGGGGAACACTGAAGCTTTCTTT. Protein product: CASSPRGKGNTEAFF.

CDR3 loop: CASSRTGRLLVNTEAFF. CDR3 DNA: TGTGCCAGCAGTCGGACAGGGCGCCTTCTGGTGAACACTGAAGCTTTCTTT. The chain has TRBV27 and TRBJ1-1; 8 nucleotides match TRBD1. Germline V gene data show CDR1 as MNHEY and CDR2 as SMNVEV (reference sequence). V was clipped by 5 bases and J by 0 bases; unmatched bases: 11. The CDR3 is 17 residues long.

The chain recombines TRBV5-4 with TRBJ2-1; 16 bases match TRBD2. The V segment lost 5 bases and the J segment 0 bases; nucleotides outside the gene matches: 8. From germline, CDR1 is SGHNT and CDR2 YYREEE (reference sequence). This CDR3 contains 19 residues. The CDR3 here is CASRPGTSGRAISYNEQFF. CDR3 bases: TGTGCCAGCAGGCCCGGGACTAGCGGGAGGGCCATCTCCTACAATGAGCAGTTCTTC.

This clone was detected only a few times. The CDR3 region has the DNA TGCGCCAGCAGCCAAGATCACAGGGGAGGCACTGAAGCTTTCTTT. It codes for CASSQDHRGGTEAFF. The J gene is TRBJ1-1, the V gene TRBV4-3; 7 bases align to TRBD1. V trimming: 0 bases; J trimming: 4 bases; junction bases outside the gene matches: 5. The CDR3 runs to 15 residues. CDR1 and CDR2 (germline): LGHNA, YSLEER.

The chain employs TRBV25-1 and TRBJ2-2; possible D gene TRBD1, 6 bases. V lost 0 bases to trimming and J lost 2 bases, with 7 bases between them. CDR1 is MGHDK and CDR2 is SYGVNS in the germline V gene. The CDR3 extends over 15 amino acids. The chain's CDR3 is CASSEYRGNTGELFF. The CDR3 DNA follows: TGTGCCAGCAGTGAATACAGGGGAAACACCGGGGAGCTGTTTTTT.

The chain uses TRBV9 and TRBJ2-6, with 9 bases aligning to TRBD1. V trimming: 4 bases; J trimming: 0 bases; junction bases outside the gene matches: 11. Germline V lookup: CDR1 SGDLS, CDR2 YYNGEE. The CDR3 contains 19 residues. DNA for the CDR3: TGTGCCAGCAGCATCTCCAGGACAGGGGAGGTCTCTGGGGCCAACGTCCTGACTTTC. This encodes CASSISRTGEVSGANVLTF.

This chain uses TRBV5-4 with TRBJ1-2, with 11 positions matching TRBD1. CDR3 length: 19 amino acids. J was trimmed by 5 bases and V by 4 bases; bases with no gene match: 19. Germline CDR1 SGHNT, CDR2 YYREEE (reference sequence). The CDR3 spells CASSGVTLGTGGFLYGYTF. The DNA for the CDR3 is TGTGCCAGCAGCGGGGTCACGCTGGGGACAGGGGGTTTTCTTTATGGCTACACCTTC.

This chain uses TRBV5-4 with TRBJ1-3, with D uncertain. With 0 bases removed from V and 0 bases from J, the gap between germline ends came to 10 bases. Per germline, CDR1 SGHNT and CDR2 YYREEE (reference sequence). There are 16 residues in the CDR3. Written as DNA, the CDR3 is TGTGCCAGCAGCTTGGCCGGGGTGAACTCTGGAAACACCATATATTTT. This encodes CASSLAGVNSGNTIYF. Using reference TRBV5-4 and TRBJ1-3 for the parts outside the CDR3, the full variable domain is ETGVTQSPTHLIKTRGQQVTLRCSSQSGHNTVSWYQQALGQGPQFIFQYYREEENGRGNFPPRFSGLQFPNYSSELNVNALELDDSALYLCASSLAGVNSGNTIYFGEGSWLTVV.

The J gene is TRBJ2-7, the V gene TRBV21-1; no DNA check was done on the table's D call, TRBD2. TRBV21-1 has pseudogene status. The length of the CDR3 is 16 residues. The CDR3 protein is CASSKAHGGPAYEQYV. The CDR3 nucleotides read TGTGCCAGCAGCAAAGCGCACGGGGGGCCAGCGTACGAGCAGTACGTC.

The V call is TRBV4-3, the J call TRBJ2-3; D is perhaps TRBD2 (7 bases). V was trimmed by 4 bases and J by 2 bases, leaving 10 bases between them. This CDR3 is 14 amino acids long. CDR1 and CDR2 (germline): LGHNA, YSLEER. The CDR3 region has the DNA TGCGCCAGCAGCCGGGGGGGCCTCACAGATACGCAGTATTTT. This codes for CASSRGGLTDTQYF.

This chain joins TRBV6-5 and TRBJ1-1; 7 nucleotides align to TRBD1. The germline V gene has CDR1 MNHEY and CDR2 SVGAGI. The CDR3 sequence is 15 residues long. Unmatched junction bases numbered 2, after V lost 0 bases and J lost 1 base. CDR3 sequence reads: CASSYSDRPNTEAFF. CDR3 DNA: TGTGCCAGCAGTTACTCGGACAGGCCGAACACTGAAGCTTTCTTT.

The chain links TRBV9 to TRBJ1-1; D uncertain. Trimming stripped 3 bases from V and 5 bases from J, with 11 bases between. The CDR3 is made up of 13 amino acids. CDR1 and CDR2 (germline): SGDLS, YYNGEE. The CDR3 here is CASSGGEHTEAFF. CDR3 nucleotides: TGTGCCAGCAGCGGGGGAGAGCATACTGAAGCTTTCTTT. The whole variable domain, remainder taken from reference TRBV9 and TRBJ1-1, is DSGVTQTPKHLITATGQRVTLRCSPRSGDLSVYWYQQSLDQGLQFLIQYYNGEERAKGNILERFSAQQFPDLHSELNLSSLELGDSALYFCASSGGEHTEAFFGQGTRLTVV.